The subject of this entry is one T cell receptor (beta chain). The antigen is unknown. The record originates from a study of T cell responses to AZD1222 COVID-19 vaccine. Overall study: Pooling was applied to second doses at about 4 or about 12 weeks.

Clones were read by immunoSEQ multiplex PCR, and TCRdb kept only the in-frame ones, dropping some. The data hold approximately 180,000 clones, with more than 80% observed a single time. The V end lost 4 bases, the J end lost 0 bases, and 12 bases lay between the germline ends. Germline V gives CDR1 LGHNA, CDR2 YSLEER. The CDR3 sequence is 16 residues long. Findings of the study overall: With two AZD1222 doses given, Spike-specific TCR breadth and depth both rose. White British ancestry dominated among donors, who included more females, and clonal diversity was possibly underestimated.

The sequence was collected from an adult in good health. The chain has TRBV4-3 and TRBJ1-4, with D possibly being TRBD1 (5 bases). This sample comprised peripheral blood, obtained on day 0 of AZD1222 vaccination. This CDR3 is CASSRGAGTTNEKLFF. CDR3 sequence (DNA): TGCGCCAGCAGCCGTGGGGCAGGGACAACTAATGAAAAACTGTTTTTT.